The 22 T cell receptor beta chains reported below all come from one sample, sequenced in a study of identical twins. MiXCR, run by TCRdb on the 5' RACE reads, gives a single entry per CDR3 protein. The sample includes approximately 260,000 distinct CDR3 sequences, over 11% of them seen just once. Material for sequencing was memory (CD45RO+) T cells sorted from blood. The receptors stem from a woman aged 18-30 years in good health.

This chain links TRBV19 with TRBJ2-5; either TRBD1 or TRBD2 may fit D (5 bases each). Looked up from germline, CDR1 is LNHDA and CDR2 is SQIVND (reference sequence). V was pared by 5 bases and J by 0 bases, with 16 bases between. The CDR3 consists of 16 residues. CDR3 sequence: CASSDPGRTYQETQYF. The DNA of the CDR3 is TGTGCCAGTAGTGACCCGGGACGGACCTACCAAGAGACCCAGTACTTC.

V and J are TRBV4-3 and TRBJ2-7; D uncertain. V lost 1 base, J lost 0 bases, and 19 bases lay in between. Germline lookup yields CDR1 LGHNA and CDR2 YSLEER. The CDR3 loop spans 18 amino acids. The CDR3 is CASSQVPLGSASSYEQYF. DNA of the CDR3: TGCGCCAGCAGCCAAGTTCCCCTCGGGTCCGCGAGCTCCTACGAGCAGTACTTC.

This clonotype has more than one count but fewer than ten. V and J are TRBV6-2 or TRBV6-3 and TRBJ1-5, with D maybe TRBD1 (6 bases). Per the germline V gene, CDR1 is MNHEY and CDR2 is SVGEGT. Trimming removed 4 bases at V and 4 bases at J, with 8 bases between. The CDR3 totals 13 residues. The CDR3 DNA is TGTGCCAGCAGTTGGGGGACAAATCAGCCCCAGCATTTT. Its protein product is CASSWGTNQPQHF.

The chain carries TRBV12-3 or TRBV12-4 and TRBJ2-1; a possible D gene is TRBD2 (5 bases). This CDR3 comprises 12 residues. The V gene lost 7 bases and the J gene lost 4 bases, with 8 bases spanning the gap. Here the CDR3 reads CASTERYNEQFF. CDR3 nucleotide sequence: TGTGCCAGCACCGAGCGGTACAATGAGCAGTTCTTC.

The V gene is TRBV20-1, the J gene TRBJ2-1, with a possible D match to TRBD1 (6 bases). The CDR3 covers 16 residues. Germline V gene sequence: CDR1 DFQATT, CDR2 SNEGSKA (reference sequence). Trimming cost V 5 bases and J 7 bases, with 24 bases left between them. Here the CDR3 DNA reads TGCAGTGCTGAGAACAGGGCAGGGTTTAGGGGAAATGAGCAGTTCTTC. Protein: CSAENRAGFRGNEQFF.

A few counts support this clonotype. The rearrangement links TRBV7-2 to TRBJ2-7; maybe TRBD2 (6 bases). The V and J ends lost 2 bases and 1 base respectively, with 12 bases between them. The CDR3 is 15 residues long. CDR1 and CDR2 (germline): SGHTA, FQGNSA. This CDR3 is CASSLTPAGSYEQYF. In DNA, the CDR3 is TGTGCCAGCAGCTTAACTCCGGCGGGGTCCTACGAGCAGTACTTC.

This clonotype was picked up many times. The CDR3 bases are TGCAGCGTTGAAGCTCGGGGCGCAGATACGCAGTATTTT. Its translation: CSVEARGADTQYF. This chain uses TRBV29-1 with TRBJ2-3, with D tentatively TRBD1 or TRBD2 (5 bases each). V gave up 1 base and J gave up 4 bases, with 9 bases separating them. The CDR3 has 13 amino acids. Germline values: CDR1 SQVTM, CDR2 ANQGSEA.

This chain uses TRBV27 with TRBJ2-2, with 11 bases aligning to TRBD1. This CDR3 contains 19 residues. CDR1 is MNHEY and CDR2 is SMNVEV in the germline V gene (reference sequence). The V segment lost 6 bases and the J segment 2 bases; nucleotides outside the gene matches: 14. CDR3 sequence reads: CASRFLGGGTGGNTGELFF. The CDR3 DNA sequence: TGTGCCAGCAGATTTCTGGGCGGGGGGACAGGGGGTAACACCGGGGAGCTGTTTTTT.

The table lists this clonotype with many counts. This chain links TRBV6-5 with TRBJ2-3, with TRBD2 matching over 15 bases. Germline values: CDR1 MNHEY, CDR2 SVGAGI. The CDR3 totals 16 residues. V lost 2 bases and J lost 3; bases outside the gene matches: 0. The CDR3 DNA is TGTGCCAGCAGTTACGGGACTAGCGGGGGGACAGATACGCAGTATTTT. This gives the protein CASSYGTSGGTDTQYF.

This sequence joins TRBV10-3 and TRBJ2-1; 8 bases are a match to TRBD1. Germline assignment: CDR1 ENHRY and CDR2 SYGVKD. J was trimmed by 9 bases and V by 3 bases; bases with no gene match: 13. The CDR3 consists of 16 residues. CDR3 nucleotides: TGTGCCATCAGTGATTCAGGGGGCGTCCGTGAAAGTGAGCAGTTCTTC. It translates to CAISDSGGVRESEQFF.

Here the CDR3 reads CASSHRTSGSYEQYF. As DNA, the CDR3 is TGTGCCAGCAGTCACCGGACTAGCGGGAGCTACGAGCAGTACTTC. The chain is built from TRBV12-3 or TRBV12-4 and TRBJ2-7; 13 nucleotides agree with TRBD2. Trimming took 5 bases from V and 3 from J; bases not matched to a gene: 4. This CDR3 has 15 amino acids.

This rearrangement joins TRBV14 to TRBJ2-7; 8 bases are shared with TRBD1. The CDR3 has 15 amino acids. V lost 3 bases, J lost 9 bases, and 13 bases stayed unmatched. Germline CDR1 and CDR2: SGHDN and FVKESK. The CDR3 spells CASSHSGQAWKGQYF. CDR3 DNA sequence: TGTGCCAGCAGCCACTCGGGACAGGCGTGGAAGGGGCAGTACTTC.

The genes are TRBV5-1 and TRBJ1-1; D is uncertain. The V end lost 0 bases, the J end lost 0 bases, and 6 bases lay between the germline ends. CDR1 SGHRS and CDR2 YFSETQ come from the germline V gene. The CDR3 extends over 14 amino acids. The CDR3 spells CASSLAKLNTEAFF. As DNA, the CDR3 is TGCGCCAGCAGCTTGGCAAAATTGAACACTGAAGCTTTCTTT.

This sequence joins TRBV13 and TRBJ2-5; D is undetermined. The germline V gene has CDR1 PRHDT and CDR2 FYEKMQ (reference sequence). CDR3 length: 13 residues. Between the trimmed V and J ends, which lost 5 bases and 5 bases, there was a span of 12 bases. The CDR3 nucleotides read TGTGCCAGCAGCCAAGAGATAGGGGAGACCCAGTACTTC. Its translation is CASSQEIGETQYF.

Only a few counts were recorded for this clonotype. The chain employs TRBV6-4 and TRBJ2-1; D is unclear. Germline CDR1 MRHNA, CDR2 SNTAGT. This CDR3 spans 15 amino acids. V was clipped by 2 bases and J by 3 bases, with 11 bases between them. CDR3 sequence (DNA): TGTGCCAGCAGTGACACCGGCTCGGACTACAATGAGCAGTTCTTC. It is translated as CASSDTGSDYNEQFF.

This clonotype was seen at least ten times. V and J are TRBV12-3 or TRBV12-4 and TRBJ2-7, with 13 positions matching TRBD2. The CDR3 runs 16 residues. J gave up 0 bases and V 6 bases, and 5 bases lay outside the gene matches. The CDR3 nucleotides read TGTGCCAGCAGGAGGACTAGCGGGGGAAGCTCCTACGAGCAGTACTTC. This translates into CASRRTSGGSSYEQYF.

This clonotype was counted a few times. The V and J genes are TRBV4-2 and TRBJ2-7; TRBD1 matches at 7 bases. The CDR3 is 14 amino acids. V shed 0 bases and J 6 bases; nucleotides not matched to a gene: 5. Per germline, CDR1 LGHNA and CDR2 YNFKEQ. The CDR3 DNA is TGTGCCAGCAGCCAAGATACAGCAGGGGGCGAGCAGTACTTC. Translating it yields CASSQDTAGGEQYF.

Only a few counts were recorded for this clonotype. The rearrangement joins TRBV20-1 to TRBJ2-5; TRBD2 aligns across 11 bases. The J segment lost 4 bases and the V segment lost 3 bases, leaving 4 bases of the junction unmatched. Germline lookup yields CDR1 DFQATT and CDR2 SNEGSKA (reference sequence). This CDR3 has 14 residues. The CDR3 reads CSASSLAGGETQYF. The CDR3 region has the DNA TGCAGTGCTAGCTCCCTAGCGGGAGGAGAGACCCAGTACTTC.

This clonotype was seen more than once but under ten times. This sequence joins TRBV14 and TRBJ1-1; 7 nucleotides agree with TRBD1. The germline V gene has CDR1 SGHDN and CDR2 FVKESK. The CDR3 sequence is 14 residues long. V lost 6 bases and J lost 4; bases outside the gene matches: 8. The CDR3 region has the DNA TGTGCCAGCAGTCCCGCCCACAGGGGCACTGAAGCTTTCTTT. Translation gives CASSPAHRGTEAFF.

The chain uses TRBV5-4 and TRBJ2-4; 9 bases match TRBD1. The J segment lost 7 bases and the V segment lost 4 bases, leaving 6 bases of the junction unmatched. The germline gives CDR1 SGHNT, CDR2 YYREEE (reference sequence). CDR3 length: 14 amino acids. The CDR3 protein is CASSKEGQGNIQYF. DNA for the CDR3: TGTGCCAGCAGCAAAGAAGGACAGGGGAACATTCAGTACTTC.

This clonotype has just a few counts. The chain's CDR3 is CASSISEVAEAFF. The CDR3 bases are TGTGCCAGTAGTATATCAGAAGTGGCTGAAGCTTTCTTT. The chain employs TRBV19 and TRBJ1-1; D is unresolved. Between the trimmed V and J ends, which lost 2 bases and 6 bases, there was a span of 10 bases. This CDR3 comprises 13 residues. In germline, CDR1 is LNHDA, CDR2 SQIVND (reference sequence).

The V and J genes are TRBV12-3 or TRBV12-4 and TRBJ1-1; D is uncertain. This CDR3 comprises 14 residues. V gave up 10 bases and J gave up 0 bases, with 15 bases separating them. DNA of the CDR3: TGTGCCATCCGTCTTGGTAGTATGAACACTGAAGCTTTCTTT. It yields the protein CAIRLGSMNTEAFF.